A single sample is the source of the 21 T cell receptor beta chains below, sequenced in a study of shared clonotypes between healthy human individuals. This table comes from immunoSEQ multiplex PCR, and its TCRdb copy is limited to in-frame clones, with some not included. The table has roughly 2.5 million clones, approximately 94% seen once; the top ten hold 0.14%. The source material was naive CD4+ T cells sorted from blood. This sample's subset: CD45RA+ positively selected. These receptors came from a man younger than 35 in good health.

Comments on this clone: The sample contains more than one DNA sequence encoding this CDR3. The rearrangement joins TRBV9 to TRBJ2-7; a possible D gene is TRBD2 (5 bases). Germline loops: CDR1 SGDLS, CDR2 YYNGEE. The V gene lost 4 bases and the J gene lost 2 bases, with 13 bases spanning the gap. The CDR3 has 14 amino acids. The CDR3 here is CASSPRTGTYEQYF. The CDR3 DNA sequence: TGTGCCAGCAGCCCCCGGACTGGAACCTACGAGCAGTACTTC.

V is TRBV5-4 and J is TRBJ2-4; no reliable D call. The CDR3 sequence is 13 residues long. V lost 6 bases, J lost 5 bases, and 12 bases lay in between. Germline CDR1 is SGHNT and CDR2 is YYREEE (reference sequence). DNA for the CDR3: TGTGCCAGCACCAAGCAGGACGAAAACATTCAGTACTTC. It yields the protein CASTKQDENIQYF.

V usage is TRBV2 and J usage is TRBJ2-5, with TRBD2 matching over 9 bases. There are 15 residues in the CDR3. Germline CDR1 is SNHLY and CDR2 is FYNNEI. V gave up 6 bases and J gave up 5 bases; unmatched junction bases: 10. The CDR3 region is CASSWGLAGSETQYF. CDR3 DNA: TGTGCCAGCAGCTGGGGGCTAGCGGGGTCGGAGACCCAGTACTTC.

The V gene is TRBV7-9, the J gene TRBJ1-4; D perhaps matches TRBD1 (6 bases). Trimming cost V 10 bases and J 6 bases, with 15 bases left between them. The germline V gene has CDR1 SEHNR and CDR2 FQNEAQ (reference sequence). This CDR3 comprises 13 residues. The CDR3 loop is CATKSRGYEKLFF. Written as DNA, the CDR3 is TGTGCCACCAAGTCCAGGGGCTATGAAAAACTGTTTTTT.

This chain's CDR3 is CASSLGEKGSSPLHF. The CDR3 DNA reads as TGCGCCAGCAGCTTGGGGGAGAAGGGGAGTTCACCCCTCCACTTT. This chain links TRBV5-1 with TRBJ1-6; perhaps TRBD1 as D (5 bases). The ends were cut back, 0 bases at V and 9 bases at J, with 13 bases in the middle. The CDR3 is 15 amino acids. Germline V lookup: CDR1 SGHRS, CDR2 YFSETQ. The whole variable domain, filled in from reference TRBV5-1 and TRBJ1-6, reads KAGVTQTPRYLIKTRGQQVTLSCSPISGHRSVSWYQQTPGQGLQFLFEYFSETQRNKGNFPGRFSGRQFSNSRSEMNVSTLELGDSALYLCASSLGEKGSSPLHFGNGTRLTVT.

CDR3 loop: CSVVVSGTRGETQYF. DNA of the CDR3: TGCAGCGTTGTAGTATCCGGGACTAGGGGAGAGACCCAGTACTTC. The chain links TRBV29-1 to TRBJ2-5, with TRBD2 identical over 8 bases. J lost 4 bases, V lost 4 bases, and 11 bases had no gene match. CDR1 and CDR2 from the germline V gene are SQVTM and ANQGSEA. The CDR3 contains 15 residues.

This clone turned up a few times. This rearrangement joins TRBV30 to TRBJ1-1, with D uncertain. The CDR3 is 13 residues long. Looked up from germline, CDR1 is GTSNPN and CDR2 is SVGIG (reference sequence). With 3 bases removed from V and 0 bases from J, the gap between germline ends came to 8 bases. CDR3 DNA: TGTGCCTGGAGGCAGCAAATGAACACTGAAGCTTTCTTT. It translates to CAWRQQMNTEAFF. Based on the CDR3 plus reference TRBV30 and TRBJ1-1, the full variable domain is SQTIHQWPATLVQPVGSPLSLECTVEGTSNPNLYWYRQAAGRGLQLLFYSVGIGQISSEVPQNLSASRPQDRQFILSSKKLLLSDSGFYLCAWRQQMNTEAFFGQGTRLTVV.

The chain links TRBV7-9 to TRBJ2-7; D is possibly TRBD1 (6 bases). Germline assignment: CDR1 SEHNR and CDR2 FQNEAQ (reference sequence). Trimming cost V 5 bases and J 4 bases, with 12 bases left between them. The CDR3 is made up of 13 amino acids. This chain's CDR3 is CASSKLDRYEQYF. CDR3 coding DNA: TGTGCCAGCAGCAAACTAGACAGGTACGAGCAGTACTTC.

The genes are TRBV6-1 and TRBJ2-1, with unresolved D. The CDR3 totals 13 residues. V was shortened by 3 bases and J by 3 bases, with 6 bases between the two germline ends. Germline V CDR1 and CDR2: MNHNS, SASEGT. The CDR3 nucleotides are TGTGCCAGCAGTGATCGGTACTACAATGAGCAGTTCTTC. Its translation is CASSDRYYNEQFF.

The chain recombines TRBV11-2 with TRBJ1-1; possible D gene TRBD1, 5 bases. Trimming stripped 6 bases from V and 1 base from J, with 12 bases between. CDR3 length: 14 amino acids. Germline values: CDR1 SGHAT, CDR2 FQNNGV. CDR3 amino acids: CASRLGAGNTEAFF. Written as DNA, the CDR3 is TGTGCCAGCAGACTTGGGGCGGGGAACACTGAAGCTTTCTTT.

This sequence joins TRBV9 and TRBJ1-3; D is unresolved. The CDR3 covers 16 residues. Germline V gene data show CDR1 as SGDLS and CDR2 as YYNGEE. V was trimmed by 4 bases and J by 3 bases, leaving 17 bases between them. The CDR3 nucleotides read TGTGCCAGCAGCCCCTCTCTCGGAGGTCTTGGAAACACCATATATTTT. It encodes CASSPSLGGLGNTIYF.

As concerns this clone: Relative to the germline gene, one junction end is altered; a read error may explain this. The rearrangement uses TRBV7-7 and TRBJ2-6; unclear D gene. Germline CDR1 SSHAT, CDR2 FNYEAQ (reference sequence). This CDR3 is built from 18 residues. CDR3 region: CASSVPGNATKSGQRPDF. CDR3 nucleotide sequence: TGTGCCAGCAGCGTGCCCGGTAATGCCACAAAGTCGGGCCAACGTCCTGACTTC. Based on the CDR3 plus reference TRBV7-7 and TRBJ2-6, the full variable domain is GAGVSQSPRYKVTKRGQDVTLRCDPISSHATLYWYQQALGQGPEFLTYFNYEAQPDKSGLPSDRFSAERPEGSISTLTIQRTEQRDSAMYRCASSVPGNATKSGQRPDFGAGSRLTVL.

This clone was counted once. Other DNA sequences in this sample translate to the same CDR3. This chain links TRBV5-4 with TRBJ2-7, with D perhaps TRBD1 (5 bases). There are 15 residues in the CDR3. V was trimmed by 2 bases and J by 0 bases, leaving 12 bases between them. Looked up from germline, CDR1 is SGHNT and CDR2 is YYREEE (reference sequence). CDR3 region: CASSLGTGSSYEQYF. The CDR3 coding sequence is TGTGCCAGCAGCTTAGGAACAGGATCCTCCTACGAGCAGTACTTC.

The chain is built from TRBV7-8 and TRBJ2-7; 10 bases line up with TRBD1. CDR3 length equals 15 residues. In germline, CDR1 is SGHVS, CDR2 FQNEAQ. V was pared by 5 bases and J by 2 bases, with 6 bases of the junction left unmatched. CDR3: CASSPAGTGAYEQYF. Written as DNA, the CDR3 is TGTGCCAGCAGCCCAGCAGGGACAGGGGCCTACGAGCAGTACTTC.

The rearrangement uses TRBV5-1 and TRBJ2-2; 10 nucleotides agree with TRBD2. The V gene end was trimmed by 6 bases and the J gene end by 6 bases; junction bases not matched to a gene: 8. Germline CDR1 SGHRS, CDR2 YFSETQ. The CDR3 loop spans 15 amino acids. This CDR3 reads CASIGLAGGPGELFF. In DNA form, the CDR3 reads TGCGCCAGCATTGGTTTAGCGGGAGGACCCGGGGAGCTGTTTTTT.

The rearrangement joins TRBV7-9 to TRBJ2-7, with TRBD2 identical over 9 bases. Germline loops: CDR1 SEHNR, CDR2 FQNEAQ (reference sequence). The junction had 7 bases not matched to a gene; V was cut back by 4 bases and J by 3 bases. This CDR3 has 15 residues. CDR3 sequence: CASSSGRGGDYEQYF. Written as DNA, the CDR3 is TGTGCCAGCAGCTCCGGGCGGGGGGGTGACTACGAGCAGTACTTC.

Worth noting for this clone: The junction does not match germline at one end; this may be a read error. This sequence joins TRBV5-4 and TRBJ2-3; 7 bases match TRBD2. The CDR3 contains 12 residues. Germline V gene data show CDR1 as SGHNT and CDR2 as YYREEE (reference sequence). The CDR3 region is CASSDLAASLDF. In nucleotides, the CDR3 is TGTGCCAGCAGCGACCTAGCGGCCTCTCTGGATTTT.

The J gene is TRBJ1-6, the V gene TRBV19, with D unclear. Germline CDR1 and CDR2: LNHDA and SQIVND (reference sequence). The CDR3 has 15 residues. V was shortened by 7 bases and J by 0 bases, with 10 bases between the two germline ends. The CDR3 here is CASKGESSYNSPLHF. DNA of the CDR3: TGTGCCAGTAAGGGCGAGAGCTCCTATAATTCACCCCTCCACTTT.

On this clone itself: This specimen includes other DNA sequences encoding the same CDR3. J is TRBJ2-5 and V is TRBV5-1; D is unresolved. Germline values: CDR1 SGHRS, CDR2 YFSETQ. The CDR3 consists of 13 residues. V was cut by 2 bases and J by 1 base, with 6 bases left in between. DNA for the CDR3: TGCGCCAGCAGCTTCGGCACCCAAGAGACCCAGTACTTC. It codes for CASSFGTQETQYF.

The chain employs TRBV21-1 and TRBJ2-1; TRBD2 was called by the table and not checked on the DNA. TRBV21-1 is termed a pseudogene. The CDR3 length is 21 residues. The CDR3 coding sequence is TGTGCCAGCGAACTTGAACCGGGACTAGCGGGCGTGAGAAAATCCTACAATGAGCAGTTCTTC. It translates to CASELEPGLAGVRKSYNEQFF.

The chain has TRBV2 and TRBJ1-2; D unclear. Looked up from germline, CDR1 is SNHLY and CDR2 is FYNNEI. V lost 3 bases and J lost 8, with 13 bases in between. This CDR3 has 13 amino acids. The CDR3 DNA reads as TGTGCCAGCAGTGATGGTCGGGGTAAAGGCTACACCTTC. Protein: CASSDGRGKGYTF.